This T cell receptor beta chain was documented in a study of radiation and T cells in renal cell carcinoma (dated by TCRdb to the early 2020s). As for the study more broadly: Samples came from a clinical trial, in which primary renal cell carcinomas received 15 Gy stereotactic body radiation therapy followed by nephrectomy 4 weeks later. In total, 50 to 60 samples, comprising 25 or so tumors and some 27 peripheral blood samples, were subjected to TCR beta sequencing. Across all 50 or so samples, 3.8 million or so unique CDR3 nucleotide sequences encoding roughly 2,800,000 unique CDR3 amino acid sequences were identified. Study-level results and caveats: With a single-armed trial design, the study had no way to address how radiation dose or scheduling affects the TCR repertoire. In blood, the top tumor clonotypes increased from baseline to 2 weeks after radiation and then shrank by 4 weeks, which suggests a temporary expansion of tumor-resident clones. No pretreatment tumor biopsies were available, so the baseline intratumoral presence of clonotypes could not be determined. Changes in the blood repertoire were not tracked past 4 weeks after treatment.

TCR beta libraries were generated from genomic DNA with the immunoSEQ kit, following the manufacturer's recommendations. To prepare libraries, a first multiplex PCR with proprietary primers was run, followed by a second PCR that added unique barcodes, and a bead cleanup was done after each round. A kit-provided positive control reaction and a negative control reaction were included in every sample batch. The final libraries underwent checking on an Agilent 4200 TapeStation D1000 ScreenTape, volumetric pooling, and quantification by qPCR. Sequencing ran on an Illumina NextSeq500 with a MidOutput 150-cycle cartridge, using 156 Read1 and 15 Index1 cycles with kit custom primers. The pooled library was loaded at roughly 1 pM with about 18% PhiX control spiked in. Processing in the source paper ran as follows. Vendor-processed data were analyzed in R, with a clonotype defined as all T cells sharing the same CDR3 nucleotide sequence. For clone abundance analyses, frequencies were normalized to the 10,000 most abundant clones in each sample. Public T cell clones, averaging fewer than five per sample, were removed before analysis. Tumor-enriched clonotypes and baseline blood-enriched clonotypes were defined as those with an abundance difference of at least 32-fold between compartments. Clonotypes expanded or contracted between blood time points were identified with a beta-binomial differential abundance model. Tumor-blood repertoire similarity was measured with the Baroni-Urbani and Buser coefficient, and group comparisons used two-tailed Wilcoxon tests in R. TCRdb took this table from immuneACCESS and kept in-frame rearrangements with V and J called. Such tables lack part of the clones; where checked against another copy, unresolved V genes explain under half of the gap, and the rest is unexplained. The D gene and trimming were derived from the DNA, and the V and J assignments and clone size from that table. The sample data list more than 75,000 clones, and roughly four fifths of these were observed just once. Of the sample, 5% to 6.5% is held by the ten largest clones.

With respect to this clone: Its target antigen remains unknown. No clone much larger than this one lies a single base away; base qualities are absent.

The sample's time point label is to be understood as: baseline pretreatment blood. Interpreted using the paper, the treatment or condition label stands for: 15 Gy SBRT to primary tumor, nephrectomy 4 weeks later. To track tumor-enriched clonotypes, serial peripheral blood was sampled from radiation-treated patients at baseline and at 2 weeks and 4 weeks after SBRT. Every patient had renal cell carcinoma of clear cell pathology. Genomic DNA for TCR sequencing was prepared using the QIAamp DNA Blood Mini Kit (Qiagen). Samples were included in the analyses only if all quality control checks were passed. Looking up the germline V gene (reference sequence) yields CDR1 LNHDA and CDR2 SQIVND. The CDR3 measures 14 amino acids from cysteine to phenylalanine. Just the 42-base CDR3 DNA is kept, in frame starting at base 1. V and J lose 6 bases and 2 bases, and a span of 12 bases separates them.

This sequence was found in a man between 60 and 75 years old with renal cell carcinoma. The chain is assembled from TRBV19 and TRBJ2-3; the D gene identity is not certain. Sequenced material: blood, taken from a patient whose treatment included radiotherapy and nephrectomy. The CDR3 amino acid sequence is: CASSDTAFTDTQYF. The bases read TGTGCCAGTAGCGACACGGCGTTCACAGATACGCAGTATTTT.